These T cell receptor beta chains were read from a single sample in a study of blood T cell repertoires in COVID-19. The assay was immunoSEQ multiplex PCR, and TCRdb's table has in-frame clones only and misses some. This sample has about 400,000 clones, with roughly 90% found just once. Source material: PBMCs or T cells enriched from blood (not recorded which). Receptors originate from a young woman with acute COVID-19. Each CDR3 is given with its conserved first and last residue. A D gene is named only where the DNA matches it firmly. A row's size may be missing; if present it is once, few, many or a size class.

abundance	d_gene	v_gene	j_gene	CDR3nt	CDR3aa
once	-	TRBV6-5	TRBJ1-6	TGTGCCAGCAGTTACTCGAAGGGGTATAATTCACCCCTCCACTTT	CASSYSKGYNSPLHF
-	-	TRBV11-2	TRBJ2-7	TGTGCCAGCAAGGGACCGGGACAGGGGCTAGCGGGGTCCGACTACGAGCAGTACTTC	CASKGPGQGLAGSDYEQYF
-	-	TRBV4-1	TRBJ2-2	TGCGCCAGCAGCCATAGGCGCGGCACCGGGGAGCTGTTTTTT	CASSHRRGTGELFF
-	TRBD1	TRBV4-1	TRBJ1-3	TGCGCCAGCAGCCAAGATCAGGGGGCGGGAAACACCATATATTTT	CASSQDQGAGNTIYF
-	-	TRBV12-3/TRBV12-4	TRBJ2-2	TGTGCCAGCGGGCTGGCCGGGGAGCTGTTTTTT	CASGLAGELFF
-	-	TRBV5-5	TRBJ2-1	TGTGCCAGCAGCTGGACTGGAACCAATGAGCAGTTCTTC	CASSWTGTNEQFF
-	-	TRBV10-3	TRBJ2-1	TGTGCCACTCACGACAGGTACAATGAGCAGTTCTTC	CATHDRYNEQFF
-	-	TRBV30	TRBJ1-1	TGTGCCTCGTACAGGGAGTACACTGAAGCTTTCTTT	CASYREYTEAFF
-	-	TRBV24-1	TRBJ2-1	TGTGCCACCAGTGATCCGAGGGCCCCTTACAATGAGCAGTTCTTC	CATSDPRAPYNEQFF
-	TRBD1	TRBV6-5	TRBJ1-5	TGTGCCAGCAGCTCGGGACAGGCTAACAATCAGCCCCAGCATTTT	CASSSGQANNQPQHF
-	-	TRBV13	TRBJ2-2	TGTGCCAGCAGCTTAGGCCTAATGGGGCTTAGCGGACCGAACACCGGGGAGCTGTTTTTT	CASSLGLMGLSGPNTGELFF
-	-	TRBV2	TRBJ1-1	TGTGCCAGCAGTGTAGGAGGAGCGGTCACTGAAGCTTTCTTT	CASSVGGAVTEAFF
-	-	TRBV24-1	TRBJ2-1	TGTGCCACCAGTGATTTTGCCAGGGCTGTCAATGAGCAGTTCTTC	CATSDFARAVNEQFF
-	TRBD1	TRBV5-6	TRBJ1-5	TGTGCCAGCAGCAAAAGGGGACAGTATAGCAATCAGCCCCAGCATTTT	CASSKRGQYSNQPQHF
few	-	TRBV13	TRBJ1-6	TGTGCCAGCAGCTTGAGGTTGAAGGGAGTGAGTTCACCCCTCCACTTT	CASSLRLKGVSSPLHF
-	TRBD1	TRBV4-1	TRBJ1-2	TGCGCCAGCAGCCAAGCGCTGGGACAGGGGACCTTCTATGGCTACACCTTC	CASSQALGQGTFYGYTF
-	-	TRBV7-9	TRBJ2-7	TGTGCCAGCAGCTCTTACAGGGTTTACGAGCAGTACTTC	CASSSYRVYEQYF
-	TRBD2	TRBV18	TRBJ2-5	TGTGCCAGCTCCCGCGGACTAGCGGGGGTTGGGGAGACCCAGTACTTC	CASSRGLAGVGETQYF
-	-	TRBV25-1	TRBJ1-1	TGTGCCAGCAGCTCAATTTCGGGGGGAAAAGAAGCTTTCTTT	CASSSISGGKEAFF
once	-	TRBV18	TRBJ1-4	TGTGCCAGCTCGCCCCCGTCAGCTAATGAAAAACTGTTTTTT	CASSPPSANEKLFF
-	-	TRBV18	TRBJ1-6	TGTGCCAGCTCACCCAGGGAAGTGGAGTATAATTCACCCCTCCACTTT	CASSPREVEYNSPLHF
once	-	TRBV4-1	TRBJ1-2	TGCGCCAGCAGCCTTAGTTTGGGGGCGCTTAGCTACGGCTACACCTTC	CASSLSLGALSYGYTF
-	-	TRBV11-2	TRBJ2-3	TGTGCCAGCAGCGATCGACTCCGTGGTACGCAGTATTTT	CASSDRLRGTQYF
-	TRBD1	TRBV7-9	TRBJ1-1	TGTGCCAGCAGCTCATCAACAGGGGGCCGGAGGGGAAACGCTGAAGCTTTCTTT	CASSSSTGGRRGNAEAFF
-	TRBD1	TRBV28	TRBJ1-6	TGTGCCAGCAACTCGGGACAGTTGTATAATTCACCCCTCCACTTT	CASNSGQLYNSPLHF
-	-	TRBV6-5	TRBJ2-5	TGTGCCAGCAGGGTCAGGGGCCGGGAGACCCAGTACTTC	CASRVRGRETQYF
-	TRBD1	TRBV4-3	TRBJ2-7	TGCGCCAGCAGCCACTCCGGGACAGGGGGCTACGAGCAGTACTTC	CASSHSGTGGYEQYF
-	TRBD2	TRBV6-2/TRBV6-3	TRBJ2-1	TGTGCCAGCAGTTACGAGGGTCTGGTTGCTAGCGGGAGGTACAATGAGCAGTTCTTC	CASSYEGLVASGRYNEQFF
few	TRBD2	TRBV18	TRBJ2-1	TGTGCCAGCTCACCAATAGCGGGGGGACACAATGAGCAGTTCTTC	CASSPIAGGHNEQFF
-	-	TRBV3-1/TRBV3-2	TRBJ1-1	TGTGCCAGCAGCTTCCAGACAGCAAACACTGAAGCTTTCTTT	CASSFQTANTEAFF
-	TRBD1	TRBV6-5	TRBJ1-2	TGTGCCAGCAGTCTGCGACAGGGTGGGAACTATGGCTACACCTTC	CASSLRQGGNYGYTF
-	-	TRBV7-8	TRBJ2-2	TGTGCCAGCAGCACCACACAGACCGGGGAGCTGTTTTTT	CASSTTQTGELFF
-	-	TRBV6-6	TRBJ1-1	TGTGCCAGCAGTCGGTCCCTCGGGGGGCGGACTACGAACACTGAAGCTTTCTTT	CASSRSLGGRTTNTEAFF
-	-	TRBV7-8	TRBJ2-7	TGTGCCAGCAGCCATAACTTGAACGAGCAGTACTTC	CASSHNLNEQYF
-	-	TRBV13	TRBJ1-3	TGTGCCAGCAGCTTAGCAGGGGCTGGAAACACCATATATTTT	CASSLAGAGNTIYF
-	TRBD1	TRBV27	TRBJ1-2	TGTGCCAGCAGTCCACACGACAGGGTTAACTATGGCTACACCTTC	CASSPHDRVNYGYTF
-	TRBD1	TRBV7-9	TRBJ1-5	TGTGCCAGCAGTCCGGCGACAGGGGGATCGGGTCAGCCCCAGCATTTT	CASSPATGGSGQPQHF
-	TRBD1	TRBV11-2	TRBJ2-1	TGTGCCAGCAGCTTAATTGGGACAGGGAGTATATCCTACAATGAGCAGTTCTTC	CASSLIGTGSISYNEQFF
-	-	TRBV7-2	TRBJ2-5	TGTGCCAGCAGCTTAGCTGTAGCTTCGACCCAGTACTTC	CASSLAVASTQYF
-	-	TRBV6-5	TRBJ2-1	TGTGCCAGCAGCCACAGCTCCCACTCCTACAATGAGCAGTTCTTC	CASSHSSHSYNEQFF
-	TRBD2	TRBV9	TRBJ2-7	TGTGCCAGCAGCGTAGGGAGGCTAGCGGTCTACGAGCAGTACTTC	CASSVGRLAVYEQYF
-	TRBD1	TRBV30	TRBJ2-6	TGTGCCTGGACCCGACGGACAGGGTCATCTGGGGCCAACGTCCTGACTTTC	CAWTRRTGSSGANVLTF
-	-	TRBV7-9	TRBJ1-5	TGTGCCAGCAGCTTAGGGGCAGTCGATCAGCCCCAGCATTTT	CASSLGAVDQPQHF
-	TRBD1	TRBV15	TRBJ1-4	TGTGCCACCAGCGGACAGGGGGCCGGTGAAAAACTGTTTTTT	CATSGQGAGEKLFF
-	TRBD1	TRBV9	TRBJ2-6	TGTGCCAGCAGCGGATCCGGGACAGGGCAAGCCGGGGCCAACGTCCTGACTTTC	CASSGSGTGQAGANVLTF
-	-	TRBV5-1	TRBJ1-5	TGCGCCAGCAGCTTGGGAGGGTGGGATCAGCCCCAGCATTTT	CASSLGGWDQPQHF
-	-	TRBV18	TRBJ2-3	TGTGCCAGCTCTGAGAGTTTGCCCCGAGGTACGCAGTATTTT	CASSESLPRGTQYF
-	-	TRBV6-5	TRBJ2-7	TGTGCCAGCAGTTACGACAGAAAAACCTACGAGCAGTACTTC	CASSYDRKTYEQYF
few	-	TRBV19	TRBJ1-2	TGTGCCAGTAGTATGGAGGAGAATGGCTACACCTTC	CASSMEENGYTF
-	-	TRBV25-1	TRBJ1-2	TGTGCCAGCAGTGAACTCCAGGCAGGATCCTATGGCTACACCTTC	CASSELQAGSYGYTF
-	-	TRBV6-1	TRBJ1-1	TGTGCCAGCAGTGAGGGAGACCGGGCCTTTGGGCTAGGCACTGAAGCTTTCTTT	CASSEGDRAFGLGTEAFF
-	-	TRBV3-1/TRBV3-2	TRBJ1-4	TGTGCCAGCAGCCAAGATACTAAAGGAATTAATGAAAAACTGTTTTTT	CASSQDTKGINEKLFF
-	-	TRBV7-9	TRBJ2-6	TGTGCCAGCAGCTCCGTATTCTCTGGGGCCAACGTCCTGACTTTC	CASSSVFSGANVLTF
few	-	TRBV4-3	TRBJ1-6	TGCGCCAGCAGCCAAGTATCCATTAGCTCCTATAATTCACCCCTCCACTTT	CASSQVSISSYNSPLHF
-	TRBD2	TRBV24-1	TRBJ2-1	TGTGCCACCAGTGATCCGACTAGCGGGGGAGACAATGAGCAGTTCTTC	CATSDPTSGGDNEQFF
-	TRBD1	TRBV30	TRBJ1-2	TGTGCCTGGAGTGTAGGGACAGGGAACCTCTATGGCTACACCTTC	CAWSVGTGNLYGYTF